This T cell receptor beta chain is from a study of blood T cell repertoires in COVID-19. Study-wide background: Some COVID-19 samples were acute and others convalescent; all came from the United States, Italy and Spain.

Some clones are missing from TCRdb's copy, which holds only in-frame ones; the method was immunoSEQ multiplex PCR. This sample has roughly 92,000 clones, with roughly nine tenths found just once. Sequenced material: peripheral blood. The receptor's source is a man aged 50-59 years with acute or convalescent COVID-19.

CDR3 coding DNA: TGCGCCAGCAGCCAAGGCCTTAGGGGACAGGGAGTTGAAGCTTTCTTT. Protein sequence: CASSQGLRGQGVEAFF. This chain uses TRBV4-3 with TRBJ1-1; TRBD1 matches 9 bases. CDR3 length: 16 amino acids. Germline V gene lookup returns CDR1 LGHNA and CDR2 YSLEER. Losses at the gene ends were 1 base for V and 7 bases for J; bases not matched to a gene: 10.